This TCR beta chain was captured in a study of blood T cell repertoires in COVID-19. The method was immunoSEQ multiplex PCR; TCRdb's version includes in-frame clones alone and lacks a portion of them. The sample yields 200,000 to 300,000 clones, nearly 90% seen once. Trimming shortened V by 5 bases and J by 7 bases, and 8 bases separated the two germline ends. The length of the CDR3 is 12 residues. Germline assignment: CDR1 SEHNR and CDR2 FQNEAQ (reference sequence). The source is a young man with active or convalescent COVID-19. The material sequenced was peripheral blood. The chain links TRBV7-9 to TRBJ1-4; no clear D gene. The CDR3 is CASSAGVEKLFF. The CDR3 nucleotides read TGTGCCAGCAGCGCCGGGGTTGAAAAACTGTTTTTT.